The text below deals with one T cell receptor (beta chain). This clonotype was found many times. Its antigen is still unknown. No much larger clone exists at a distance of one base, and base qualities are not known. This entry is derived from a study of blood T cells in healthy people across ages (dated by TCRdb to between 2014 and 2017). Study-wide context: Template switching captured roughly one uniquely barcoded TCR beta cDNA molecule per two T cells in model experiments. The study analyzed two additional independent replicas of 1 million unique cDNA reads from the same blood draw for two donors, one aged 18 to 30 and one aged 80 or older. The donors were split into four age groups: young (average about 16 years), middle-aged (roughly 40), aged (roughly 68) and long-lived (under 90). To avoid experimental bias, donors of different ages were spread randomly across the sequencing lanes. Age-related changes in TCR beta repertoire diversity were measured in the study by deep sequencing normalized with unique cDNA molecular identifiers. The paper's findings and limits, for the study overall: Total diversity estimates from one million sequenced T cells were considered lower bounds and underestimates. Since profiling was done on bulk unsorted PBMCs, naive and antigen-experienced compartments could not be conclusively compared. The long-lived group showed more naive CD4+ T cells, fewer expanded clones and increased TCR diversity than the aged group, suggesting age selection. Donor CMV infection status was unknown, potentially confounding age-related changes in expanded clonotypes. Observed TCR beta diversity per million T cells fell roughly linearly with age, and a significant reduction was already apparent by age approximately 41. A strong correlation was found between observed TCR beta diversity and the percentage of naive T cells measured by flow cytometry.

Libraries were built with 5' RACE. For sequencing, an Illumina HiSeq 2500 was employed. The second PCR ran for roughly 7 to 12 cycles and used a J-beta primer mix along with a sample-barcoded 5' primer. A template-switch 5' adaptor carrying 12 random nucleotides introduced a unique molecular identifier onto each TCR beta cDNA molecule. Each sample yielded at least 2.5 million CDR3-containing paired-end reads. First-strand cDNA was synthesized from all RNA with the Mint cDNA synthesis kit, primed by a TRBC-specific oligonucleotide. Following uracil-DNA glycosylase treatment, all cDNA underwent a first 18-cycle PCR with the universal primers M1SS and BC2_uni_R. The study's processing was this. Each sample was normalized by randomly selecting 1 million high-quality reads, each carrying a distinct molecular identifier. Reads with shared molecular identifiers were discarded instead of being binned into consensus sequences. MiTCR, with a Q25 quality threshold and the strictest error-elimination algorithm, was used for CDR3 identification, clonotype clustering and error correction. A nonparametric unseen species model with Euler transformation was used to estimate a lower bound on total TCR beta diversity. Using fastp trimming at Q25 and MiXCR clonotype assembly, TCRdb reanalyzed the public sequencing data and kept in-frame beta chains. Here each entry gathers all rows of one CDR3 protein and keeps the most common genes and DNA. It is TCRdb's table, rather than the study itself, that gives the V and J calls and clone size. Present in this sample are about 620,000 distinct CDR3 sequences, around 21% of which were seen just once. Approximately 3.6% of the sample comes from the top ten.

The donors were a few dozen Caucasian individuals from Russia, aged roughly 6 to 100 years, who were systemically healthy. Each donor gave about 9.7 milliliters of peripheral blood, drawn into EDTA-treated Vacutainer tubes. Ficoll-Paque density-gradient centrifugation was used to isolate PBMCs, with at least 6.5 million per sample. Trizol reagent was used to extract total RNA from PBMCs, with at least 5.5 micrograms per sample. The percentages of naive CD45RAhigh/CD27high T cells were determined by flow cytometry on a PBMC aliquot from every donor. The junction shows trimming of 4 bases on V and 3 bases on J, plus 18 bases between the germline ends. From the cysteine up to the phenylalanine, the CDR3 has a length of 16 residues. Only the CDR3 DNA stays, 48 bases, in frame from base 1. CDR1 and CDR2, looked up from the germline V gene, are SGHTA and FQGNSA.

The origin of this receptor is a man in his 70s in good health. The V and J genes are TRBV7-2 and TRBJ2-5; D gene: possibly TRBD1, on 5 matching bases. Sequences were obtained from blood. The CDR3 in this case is CASSSNPRQPKETQYF. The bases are TGTGCCAGCAGCTCCAACCCTCGACAGCCCAAAGAGACCCAGTACTTC.